This entry lists 22 T cell receptor beta chains sequenced from one sample in a study of blood T cell repertoires in COVID-19. Profiled with immunoSEQ multiplex PCR; TCRdb holds only in-frame clones, not every one. The repertoire consists of hundreds of thousands of clones, with around 86% occurring once and the leading ten covering 1.6%. The sequencing input was PBMCs or T cells enriched from blood (not recorded which). The receptors shown here come from a woman aged 45-65 years who had recovered from COVID-19.

V gene TRBV6-1 combines with J gene TRBJ2-2; D remains unclear. CDR3 length equals 16 residues. Trimming left V 2 bases short and J 6 bases short, with 16 bases between. The germline gives CDR1 MNHNS, CDR2 SASEGT. Here the CDR3 DNA reads TGTGCCAGCAGTGAATTGCCGCCTGTGACTCCCGGGGAGCTGTTTTTT. Amino acid sequence: CASSELPPVTPGELFF.

The V gene is TRBV5-1, the J gene TRBJ2-1; 7 bases match TRBD2. The V gene's germline CDR1 is SGHRS and CDR2 YFSETQ. V dropped 2 bases and J dropped 5; count of bases not matched to a gene: 4. The CDR3 is 14 amino acids. The CDR3 nucleotides are TGCGCCAGCAGCTTTTTACTAGCGCACAATGAGCAGTTCTTC. It specifies CASSFLLAHNEQFF.

The rearrangement joins TRBV3-1 (or the pseudogene TRBV3-2) to TRBJ2-2, with TRBD2 as a possible D gene (6 bases). The CDR3 contains 15 residues. V dropped 1 base and J dropped 4 bases, with 10 bases sitting between them. Germline CDR1 and CDR2: LGHDT and YNNKEL (reference sequence). This chain's CDR3 is CASSQAAGRTGELFF. DNA of the CDR3: TGTGCCAGCAGCCAAGCGGCGGGACGCACCGGGGAGCTGTTTTTT.

The gene calls are TRBV2 and TRBJ2-1; no clear D gene. The germline V gene has CDR1 SNHLY and CDR2 FYNNEI. With 2 bases removed from V and 6 bases from J, the gap between germline ends came to 11 bases. CDR3 size: 14 residues. The CDR3 here is CASSEIMGFNEQFF. The CDR3 coding sequence is TGTGCCAGCAGTGAAATAATGGGCTTCAATGAGCAGTTCTTC.

This sequence joins TRBV7-2 and TRBJ2-3, with 8 bases lining up with TRBD1. CDR3 length: 15 amino acids. CDR1 is SGHTA and CDR2 is FQGNSA in the germline V gene. Trimming took 1 base from V and 3 from J; bases not matched to a gene: 3. The CDR3 DNA reads TGTGCCAGCAGCTTAGAACAGGGGGGAACAGATACGCAGTATTTT. It codes for CASSLEQGGTDTQYF.

The rearrangement uses TRBV2 and TRBJ1-4; perhaps TRBD1 as D (5 bases). The CDR3 length is 13 residues. The V gene lost 7 bases and the J gene lost 6 bases, with 12 bases spanning the gap. Germline V CDR1 and CDR2: SNHLY, FYNNEI. In nucleotides, the CDR3 is TGTGCCAGCAAGGGTATAGGGGATGAAAAACTGTTTTTT. It specifies CASKGIGDEKLFF.

The chain joins TRBV2 to TRBJ1-2, with 7 bases lining up with TRBD1. With 6 bases clipped from V and 8 bases from J, the junction kept 15 bases outside the gene matches. Germline CDR1 SNHLY, CDR2 FYNNEI. The CDR3 consists of 15 residues. The DNA of the CDR3 is TGTGCCAGCAGCGGTTCGACAGGGAACCTTAAGGGCTACACCTTC. Residues: CASSGSTGNLKGYTF.

V is TRBV28 and J is TRBJ2-7; D is unclear. The CDR3 spans 11 residues. V was pared by 7 bases and J by 6 bases, with 10 bases between. The germline gives CDR1 MDHEN, CDR2 SYDVKM. The CDR3: CASTTLSEQYF. The CDR3 region has the DNA TGTGCCAGCACCACCCTAAGCGAGCAGTACTTC.

The rearrangement links TRBV3-1 (or the pseudogene TRBV3-2) to TRBJ1-2, with D possibly matching TRBD1 (6 bases). The germline V gene encodes CDR1 LGHDT and CDR2 YNNKEL (reference sequence). This CDR3 is 16 amino acids long. Trimming pared 0 bases from V and 3 bases from J, leaving 14 bases between. The CDR3 sequence is CASSQEWGQGYYGYTF. CDR3 bases: TGTGCCAGCAGCCAAGAATGGGGGCAGGGGTACTATGGCTACACCTTC.

The gene calls are TRBV27 and TRBJ2-1; 14 nucleotides match TRBD2. The length of the CDR3 is 20 residues. The junction had 12 bases not matched to a gene; V was cut back by 5 bases and J by 0 bases. The germline gives CDR1 MNHEY, CDR2 SMNVEV (reference sequence). CDR3 nucleotide sequence: TGTGCCAGCAGTGTCGAGGGGACTAGCGGGAGAGGGCCCTCCTACAATGAGCAGTTCTTC. This encodes CASSVEGTSGRGPSYNEQFF.

V usage is TRBV7-8 and J usage is TRBJ2-7; the match to TRBD2 covers 7 bases. The CDR3 covers 18 residues. Per germline, CDR1 SGHVS and CDR2 FQNEAQ. V shed 3 bases and J 0 bases; nucleotides not matched to a gene: 14. The DNA of the CDR3 is TGTGCCAGCAGCTTTGTACGGATTCTAGCGGTGAGCTCCTACGAGCAGTACTTC. Translation gives CASSFVRILAVSSYEQYF.

This sequence joins TRBV4-3 and TRBJ2-1, with D possibly matching TRBD1 (6 bases). In germline, CDR1 is LGHNA, CDR2 YSLEER. The V end was cut by 3 bases, the J end by 0 bases, with 15 bases between. The CDR3 is 17 residues long. The DNA for the CDR3 is TGCGCCAGCAGCCAGCCACCAGGGGCCGGCTCCTACAATGAGCAGTTCTTC. This gives the protein CASSQPPGAGSYNEQFF.

The rearrangement joins TRBV9 to TRBJ2-1; D might be TRBD1 (7 bases). There are 16 residues in the CDR3. The V end was cut by 0 bases, the J end by 5 bases, with 15 bases between. The germline V gene has CDR1 SGDLS and CDR2 YYNGEE. The CDR3 nucleotides read TGTGCCAGCAGCGTAGAAGGCAGGGGGGTTGACAATGAGCAGTTCTTC. Translation: CASSVEGRGVDNEQFF. Filled out from reference TRBV9 and TRBJ2-1, the complete variable domain reads DSGVTQTPKHLITATGQRVTLRCSPRSGDLSVYWYQQSLDQGLQFLIQYYNGEERAKGNILERFSAQQFPDLHSELNLSSLELGDSALYFCASSVEGRGVDNEQFFGPGTRLTVL.

V is TRBV7-2 and J is TRBJ2-1; TRBD2 matches at 10 bases. Germline V gene lookup returns CDR1 SGHTA and CDR2 FQGNSA. CDR3 length: 16 residues. The trim removed 5 bases at V and 10 bases at J, leaving 14 bases unmatched. The CDR3 reads CASSPTRVGSGREQFF. As DNA, the CDR3 is TGTGCCAGCAGCCCTACCAGGGTCGGTAGCGGGAGGGAGCAGTTCTTC.

This rearrangement joins TRBV5-4 to TRBJ2-7, with D possibly being TRBD2 (5 bases). This CDR3 contains 13 residues. Germline V gene data show CDR1 as SGHNT and CDR2 as YYREEE (reference sequence). V lost 2 bases and J 7 bases, leaving 13 bases between the germline ends. CDR3 amino acids: CASSLRGLGEQYF. For the CDR3, the DNA is TGTGCCAGCAGCTTACGCGGGTTGGGGGAGCAGTACTTC.

The V call is TRBV6-5, the J call TRBJ1-1; D call uncertain. Trimming removed 5 bases at V and 4 bases at J, with 17 bases between. Germline assignment: CDR1 MNHEY and CDR2 SVGAGI. The CDR3 runs to 15 residues. The CDR3 loop reads CASSQTAGSRTEAFF. The CDR3 DNA sequence: TGTGCCAGCAGTCAGACTGCGGGGAGCCGCACTGAAGCTTTCTTT.

The chain recombines TRBV7-8 with TRBJ2-3; 7 nucleotides match TRBD2. With 5 bases clipped from V and 4 bases from J, the junction kept 3 bases outside the gene matches. Germline V CDR1 and CDR2: SGHVS, FQNEAQ. This CDR3 spans 13 amino acids. CDR3 protein: CASSDGGSDTQYF. The CDR3, as DNA: TGTGCCAGCAGCGACGGGGGGTCAGATACGCAGTATTTT.

The rearrangement joins TRBV5-8 to TRBJ1-2; D is unclear. The CDR3 totals 17 residues. The germline gives CDR1 SGHTS, CDR2 YDEGEE. Trimming removed 0 bases from V and 3 bases from J, with 18 bases in between. The CDR3 DNA follows: TGTGCCAGCAGCTTGGTCTTCCCGACGCAAGGAGACTATGGCTACACCTTC. It encodes CASSLVFPTQGDYGYTF. The full variable domain, rest sourced from reference TRBV5-8 and TRBJ1-2, is EAGVTQSPTHLIKTRGQQATLRCSPISGHTSVYWYQQALGLGLQFLLWYDEGEERNRGNFPPRFSGRQFPNYSSELNVNALELEDSALYLCASSLVFPTQGDYGYTFGSGTRLTVV.

The chain combines TRBV5-1 with TRBJ2-1; 8 nucleotides match TRBD2. This CDR3 contains 15 residues. Germline assignment: CDR1 SGHRS and CDR2 YFSETQ. V was clipped by 1 base and J by 7 bases; unmatched bases: 7. In nucleotides, the CDR3 is TGCGCCAGCAGCTTGTATCGGGAGGGTGGGAATGAGCAGTTCTTC. Translation gives CASSLYREGGNEQFF.

There are a few counts of this clone. The chain carries TRBV19 and TRBJ1-1; D might be TRBD1 (6 bases). V lost 5 bases to trimming and J lost 6 bases, with 13 bases between them. Germline CDR1 and CDR2: LNHDA and SQIVND (reference sequence). The CDR3 has 13 residues. This CDR3 reads CASSSNRVSEAFF. The CDR3 bases are TGTGCCAGTAGTTCCAACAGGGTGTCTGAAGCTTTCTTT.

The gene calls are TRBV10-3 and TRBJ2-3, with 8 positions matching TRBD1. Germline V gene lookup returns CDR1 ENHRY and CDR2 SYGVKD. Unmatched junction bases numbered 6, after V lost 0 bases and J lost 1 base. This CDR3 spans 17 amino acids. The CDR3 DNA reads TGTGCCATCAGTGAGTCACCGAAGACAGGGGGCACAGATACGCAGTATTTT. Residues: CAISESPKTGGTDTQYF.

This rearrangement joins TRBV18 to TRBJ2-7, with TRBD2 matching over 7 bases. CDR1 is KGHSH and CDR2 is LQKENI in the germline V gene. The CDR3 runs 14 residues. V dropped 3 bases and J dropped 4; count of bases not matched to a gene: 6. The CDR3 protein is CASSPPAGLYEQYF. In DNA form, the CDR3 reads TGTGCCAGCTCACCTCCAGCGGGATTATACGAGCAGTACTTC.